The T cell receptor beta chain under discussion was sequenced for a study of untreated major depressive disorder listed by TCRdb under 2018. For context, the study as a whole: In this cross-sectional case-control comparison, antidepressant-free major depressive disorder patients and individually matched non-depressed controls were compared on T cell phenotype and TCR repertoire. The TCRbeta sequencing followed up on differences in Vbeta 5.1, Vbeta 11 and Vbeta 22 usage that flow cytometry had shown in the whole cohort. Study-wide findings and limitations: Because of the strict matching and exclusion criteria, the study sample was comparatively small, which limits how generalizable the findings are. Higher TRBV05-01 (Vbeta 5.1) usage among CD4+ T cells of depressed patients compared with controls was confirmed by sequencing, with p = 0.040 in a one-tailed test. For the sequencing comparisons, one-tailed planned tests were applied to only three preselected Vbeta families. In every sequenced subject, the top five TRBV05-01 clones were all identified as private clones. In the sequencing data, TRBV25-01 and TRBV02-01 usage was found to follow the flow-cytometry pattern, although statistical significance was not reached.

The Qiagen DNeasy Blood and Tissue Kit was used to extract total genomic DNA from the purified CD4+ T cells. Amplification and sequencing of the TCRbeta CDR3 region, as defined according to IMGT, were carried out with immunoSEQ immunosequencing protocols. The paper's data handling went like this. Preprocessing of raw sequence data for PCR and sequencing error correction was performed by the immunoSEQ service. The sequence data were loaded into the immunoSEQ Analyzer and then analyzed further using VDJtools v1.0.7. The paired Wilcoxon signed-rank test was used to test differences between patients and controls. Here the immuneACCESS table is served through TCRdb, limited to in-frame sequences with V and J called. Missing clones are a known gap in these copies; in checked studies unresolved V genes cover under half, and the rest lacks a known reason. The V and J calls and clone size were taken over from that table, and D and trimming were inferred from the DNA. In this sample the table shows 15,000 to 20,000 clones, 92% of which occur a single time. The biggest ten clones account for 0.55% to 0.75% of the sample.

Every depressed patient was matched in pairs with a non-depressed control on sex, age, current smoking status and body mass index. Every participant was of European descent. A DSM-IV diagnosis of major depressive disorder and a Hamilton Rating Scale for Depression score of at least 18 were present in all patients. No psychiatric medication, including antidepressants, had been taken by patients for at least 8 weeks before enrollment. Among patients, depression severity was moderate to severe. Participants were excluded if they had major medical conditions, Axis I/II comorbidities, regular medication or illicit drug use, or weekly alcohol intake above 100 g. Roughly 29 ml of peripheral blood was drawn into EDTA tubes from each participant. Thawed PBMCs underwent magnetic negative selection with the BD IMag Human CD4 T Lymphocyte Enrichment Set to purify CD4+ T cells. The CD4+ enrichment method typically yielded around 94% purity as confirmed by flow cytometry. A subgroup of about 5 case-control pairs, selected blind to chemokine receptor expression and flow-cytometric repertoire skewing results, was subjected to TCRbeta sequencing. All blood samples were collected in the morning at 8:00 a.m., and PBMCs were isolated by Ficoll-Hypaque gradient centrifugation. PBMCs were gradually cooled to -80 degrees C for cryopreservation and then kept in liquid nitrogen until assay.

In the germline V gene, CDR1 corresponds to SGHTA and CDR2 to FQGNSA. The CDR3 runs 13 amino acids, cysteine and phenylalanine included. Only the CDR3 DNA is retained, 39 bases long and in frame from the first base. V is shortened by 3 bases, J by 10 bases, and the region joining them spans 13 bases. As regards this clone: Its cognate antigen has yet to be identified. There are no base qualities to consult, and no much larger clone falls within one base.

The origin of this receptor is a woman aged 40 to 50 with major depressive disorder. Recombination linked TRBV7-2 to TRBJ1-5; TRBD1 is possibly the D segment (5 matching bases). The sequenced sample was CD4+ T cells from PBMCs. The CDR3 protein: CASSLDVGVPQHF. The bases read TGTGCCAGCAGCTTGGACGTGGGGGTTCCCCAGCATTTT.